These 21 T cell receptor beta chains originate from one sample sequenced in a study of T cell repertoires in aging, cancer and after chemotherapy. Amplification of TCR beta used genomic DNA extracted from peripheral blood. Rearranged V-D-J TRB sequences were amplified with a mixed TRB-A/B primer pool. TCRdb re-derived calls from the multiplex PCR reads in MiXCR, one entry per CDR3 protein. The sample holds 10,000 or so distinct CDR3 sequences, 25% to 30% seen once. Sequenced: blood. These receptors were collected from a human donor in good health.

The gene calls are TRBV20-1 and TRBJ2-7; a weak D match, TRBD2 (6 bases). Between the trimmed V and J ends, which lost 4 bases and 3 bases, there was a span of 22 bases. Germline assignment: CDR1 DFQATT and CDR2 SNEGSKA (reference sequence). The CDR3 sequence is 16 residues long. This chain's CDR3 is CSATSRRAGTDYEQYF. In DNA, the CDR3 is TGCAGTGCTACCAGCCGAAGGGCGGGAACAGACTACGAGCAGTACTTC.

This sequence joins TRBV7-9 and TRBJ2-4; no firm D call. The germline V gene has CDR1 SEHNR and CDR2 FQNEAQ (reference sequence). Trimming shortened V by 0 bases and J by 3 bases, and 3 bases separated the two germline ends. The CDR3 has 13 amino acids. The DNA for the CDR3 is TGTGCCAGCAGCTTAGCAATCAAAAACATTCAGTACTTC. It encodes CASSLAIKNIQYF.

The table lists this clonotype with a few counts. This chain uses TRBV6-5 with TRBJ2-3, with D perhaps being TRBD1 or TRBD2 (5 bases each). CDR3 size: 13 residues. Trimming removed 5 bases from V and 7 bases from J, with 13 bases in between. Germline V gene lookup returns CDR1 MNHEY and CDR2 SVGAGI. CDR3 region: CASSPPTGHTQYF. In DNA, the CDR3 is TGTGCCAGCAGTCCTCCGACGGGGCATACGCAGTATTTT.

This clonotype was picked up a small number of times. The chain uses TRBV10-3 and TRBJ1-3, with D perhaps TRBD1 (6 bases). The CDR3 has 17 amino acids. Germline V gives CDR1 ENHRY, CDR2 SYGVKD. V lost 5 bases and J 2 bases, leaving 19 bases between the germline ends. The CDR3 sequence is CAISPSGGGEAGNTIYF. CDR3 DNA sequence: TGTGCCATCAGTCCCTCCGGGGGGGGCGAAGCTGGAAACACCATATATTTT.

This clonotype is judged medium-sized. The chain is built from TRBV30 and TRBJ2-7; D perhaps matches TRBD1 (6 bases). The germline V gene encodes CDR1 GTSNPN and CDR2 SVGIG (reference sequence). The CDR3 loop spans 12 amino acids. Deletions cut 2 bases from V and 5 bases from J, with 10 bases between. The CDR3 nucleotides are TGTGCCTGGAGTCCAACAGGGCACGAGCAGTACTTC. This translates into CAWSPTGHEQYF.

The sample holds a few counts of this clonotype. CDR3 DNA sequence: TGTGCCAGCAGCGGTCGGACAGGCCAAGAGACCCAGTACTTC. This encodes CASSGRTGQETQYF. The chain carries TRBV5-6 and TRBJ2-5, with 7 bases lining up with TRBD1. Germline V lookup: CDR1 SGHDT, CDR2 YYEEEE. The CDR3 is 14 amino acids. V lost 4 bases, J lost 1 base, and 4 bases stayed unmatched.

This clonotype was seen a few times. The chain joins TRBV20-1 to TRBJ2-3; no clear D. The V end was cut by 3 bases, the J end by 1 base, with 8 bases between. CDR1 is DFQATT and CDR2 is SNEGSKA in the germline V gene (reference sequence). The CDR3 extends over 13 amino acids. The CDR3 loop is CSASVWGTDTQYF. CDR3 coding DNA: TGCAGTGCTAGTGTTTGGGGCACAGATACGCAGTATTTT.

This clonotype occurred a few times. DNA for the CDR3: TGCAGCGTTGACGGGCGGCTAGCGGAGGCCTCAGCAGATACGCAGTATTTT. Translating gives CSVDGRLAEASADTQYF. The chain combines TRBV29-1 with TRBJ2-3; 7 bases agree with TRBD2. The germline CDR1 and CDR2 sequences are SQVTM and ANQGSEA. The CDR3 length is 17 residues. V lost 3 bases and J lost 4; bases outside the gene matches: 16.

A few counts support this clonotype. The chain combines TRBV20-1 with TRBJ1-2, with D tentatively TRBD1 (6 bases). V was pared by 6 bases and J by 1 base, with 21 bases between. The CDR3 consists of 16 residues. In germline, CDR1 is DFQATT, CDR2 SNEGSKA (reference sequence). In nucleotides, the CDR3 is TGCAGTGCAGGAGGGGGGGAGAAACAAAGTAACTATGGCTACACCTTC. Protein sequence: CSAGGGEKQSNYGYTF.

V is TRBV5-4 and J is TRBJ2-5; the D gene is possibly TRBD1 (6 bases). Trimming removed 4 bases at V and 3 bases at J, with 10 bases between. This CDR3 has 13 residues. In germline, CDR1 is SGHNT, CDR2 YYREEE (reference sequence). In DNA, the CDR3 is TGTGCCAGCAGCGCCAGGGGCGAAGAGACCCAGTACTTC. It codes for CASSARGEETQYF. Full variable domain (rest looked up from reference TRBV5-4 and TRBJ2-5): ETGVTQSPTHLIKTRGQQVTLRCSSQSGHNTVSWYQQALGQGPQFIFQYYREEENGRGNFPPRFSGLQFPNYSSELNVNALELDDSALYLCASSARGEETQYFGPGTRLLVL.

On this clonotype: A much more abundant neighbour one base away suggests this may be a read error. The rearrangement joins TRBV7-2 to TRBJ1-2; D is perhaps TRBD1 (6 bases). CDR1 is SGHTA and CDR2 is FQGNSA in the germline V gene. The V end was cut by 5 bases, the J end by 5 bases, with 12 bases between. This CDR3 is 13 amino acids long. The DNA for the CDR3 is TGTGCCAGCAGCACTAGAGGGGGGTATGGCTACACCTTC. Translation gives CASSTRGGYGYTF.

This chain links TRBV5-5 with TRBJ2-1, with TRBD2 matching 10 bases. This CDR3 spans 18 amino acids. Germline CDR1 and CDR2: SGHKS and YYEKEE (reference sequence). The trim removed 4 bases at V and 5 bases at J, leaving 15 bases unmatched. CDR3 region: CASSQHLLAGGFDNEQFF. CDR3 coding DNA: TGTGCCAGCAGCCAACATCTATTAGCGGGAGGTTTCGACAATGAGCAGTTCTTC.

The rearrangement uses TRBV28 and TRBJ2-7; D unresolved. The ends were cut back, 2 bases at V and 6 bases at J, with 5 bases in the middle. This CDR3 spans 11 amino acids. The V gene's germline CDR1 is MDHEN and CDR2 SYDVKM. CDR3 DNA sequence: TGTGCCAGCAGTTTAGTTAGCGAGCAGTACTTC. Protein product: CASSLVSEQYF.

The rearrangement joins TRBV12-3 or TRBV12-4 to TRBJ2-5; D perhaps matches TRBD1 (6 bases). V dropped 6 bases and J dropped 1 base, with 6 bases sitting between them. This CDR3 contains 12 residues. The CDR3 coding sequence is TGTGCCAGCAGGGGGGCCCAAGAGACCCAGTACTTC. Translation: CASRGAQETQYF.

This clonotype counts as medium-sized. The CDR3 sequence: CASTESRGGGNQPQHF. The CDR3 region has the DNA TGTGCCAGCACCGAAAGTAGGGGTGGTGGCAATCAGCCCCAGCATTTT. This sequence joins TRBV6-5 and TRBJ1-5, with D possibly being TRBD1 (5 bases). Per germline, CDR1 MNHEY and CDR2 SVGAGI. This CDR3 contains 16 residues. V was clipped by 7 bases and J by 2 bases, with 18 bases between them.

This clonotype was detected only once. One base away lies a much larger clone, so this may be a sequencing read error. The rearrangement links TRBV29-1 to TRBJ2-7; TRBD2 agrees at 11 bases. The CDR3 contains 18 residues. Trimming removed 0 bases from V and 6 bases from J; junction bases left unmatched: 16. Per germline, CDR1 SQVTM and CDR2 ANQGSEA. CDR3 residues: CSVEDPKPLAGVESEQYF. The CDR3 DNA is TGCAGCGTTGAAGATCCAAAACCACTAGCGGGAGTCGAGTCCGAGCAGTACTTC.

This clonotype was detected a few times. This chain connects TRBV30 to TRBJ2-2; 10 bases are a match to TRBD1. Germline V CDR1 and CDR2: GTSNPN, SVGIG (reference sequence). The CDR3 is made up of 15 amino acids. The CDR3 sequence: CAGPRTGGNTGELFF. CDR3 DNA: TGTGCTGGACCTAGGACAGGGGGAAACACCGGGGAGCTGTTTTTT.

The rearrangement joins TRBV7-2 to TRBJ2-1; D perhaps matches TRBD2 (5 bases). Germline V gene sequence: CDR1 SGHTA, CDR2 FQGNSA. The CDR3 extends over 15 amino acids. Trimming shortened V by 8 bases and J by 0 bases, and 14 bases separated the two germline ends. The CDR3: CASLSPGSSYNEQFF. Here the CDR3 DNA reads TGTGCCAGCCTGTCCCCGGGAAGCTCCTACAATGAGCAGTTCTTC.

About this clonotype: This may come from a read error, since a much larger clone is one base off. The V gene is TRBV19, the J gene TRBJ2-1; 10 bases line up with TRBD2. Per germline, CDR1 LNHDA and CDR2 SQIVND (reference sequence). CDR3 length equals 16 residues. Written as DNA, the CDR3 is TGTGCCAGTAGTATAGGCCTAGCGGGAGCGAACAATGAGCAGTCCTTC. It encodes CASSIGLAGANNEQSF.

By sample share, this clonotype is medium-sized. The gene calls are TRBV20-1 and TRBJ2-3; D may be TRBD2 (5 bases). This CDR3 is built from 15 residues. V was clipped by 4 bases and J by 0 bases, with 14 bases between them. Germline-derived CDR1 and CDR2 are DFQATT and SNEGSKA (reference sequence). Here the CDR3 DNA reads TGCAGTGCTACCTTGACTACCTCTAGCACAGATACGCAGTATTTT. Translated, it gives CSATLTTSSTDTQYF.

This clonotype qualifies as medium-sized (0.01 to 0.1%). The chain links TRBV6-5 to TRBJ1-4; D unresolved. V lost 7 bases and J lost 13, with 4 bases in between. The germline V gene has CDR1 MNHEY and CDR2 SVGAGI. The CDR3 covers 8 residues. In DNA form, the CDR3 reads TGTGCCAGCAAGGGACTGTTTTTT. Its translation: CASKGLFF.